This TCR beta chain is drawn from a study of blood T cell repertoires in COVID-19. CDR1 is LNHNV and CDR2 is YYDKDF in the germline V gene (reference sequence). Trimming cost V 6 bases and J 6 bases, with 5 bases left between them. The length of the CDR3 is 11 residues. The table came from immunoSEQ multiplex PCR; TCRdb's copy has only in-frame clones and leaves some out. Among some 40,000 clones listed, 70% to 90% were seen once. Sample: peripheral blood. This TCR derives from a human donor in a cohort sampled during active COVID-19. The chain couples TRBV15 to TRBJ2-2, with D maybe TRBD1 (5 bases). The CDR3 nucleotides read TGTGCCACCAGGGGGCCCGGGGAGCTGTTTTTT. Encoded protein: CATRGPGELFF.